Each of the 16 T cell receptor beta chains below was sequenced from the same sample in a study of blood T cells in healthy people across ages. Sample-barcoded 5' priming and a J-beta primer mix drove a second PCR of about 6 to 12 cycles. Via MiXCR, TCRdb re-called the 5' RACE reads, giving one row per CDR3 protein. The sample has around 800,000 distinct CDR3 sequences; about 55% are singletons. The sample taken for sequencing was blood. The receptors derive from an elderly man in good health.

The chain couples TRBV7-3 to TRBJ2-6; 7 nucleotides line up with TRBD1. The CDR3 contains 16 residues. CDR1 is SGHTA, CDR2 FQGTGA, per germline. V lost 5 bases, J lost 8 bases, and 12 bases stayed unmatched. This chain's CDR3 is CASSPGTVLGTNVLTF. The CDR3 DNA reads TGTGCCAGCAGCCCCGGGACAGTGCTCGGGACCAACGTCCTGACTTTC.

This clonotype occurred once. This chain joins TRBV29-1 and TRBJ2-7; D gene unclear. Germline V gene sequence: CDR1 SQVTM, CDR2 ANQGSEA. This CDR3 region has 12 residues. Trimming left V 5 bases short and J 5 bases short, with 13 bases between. The CDR3 is CSVSALTDEQYF. The CDR3 nucleotides read TGCAGCGTTAGTGCCCTGACCGACGAGCAGTACTTC.

The chain couples TRBV5-1 to TRBJ1-2; 7 bases align to TRBD1. The germline V gene has CDR1 SGHRS and CDR2 YFSETQ. V lost 4 bases and J lost 6; bases outside the gene matches: 12. There are 15 residues in the CDR3. The CDR3 reads CASSPTGGTVDGYTF. The DNA of the CDR3 is TGCGCCAGCAGCCCCACAGGAGGGACAGTTGATGGCTACACCTTC.

The rearrangement uses TRBV21-1 and TRBJ2-4; TRBD2 is the table's D call and was not checked against the DNA. TRBV21-1 represents a pseudogene. This CDR3 has 20 residues. The CDR3 protein is CASSKNRTGTSGIGTGGQYF. For the CDR3, the DNA is TGTGCCAGCAGCAAAAATAGGACCGGGACTAGCGGGATAGGGACTGGGGGGCAGTACTTC.

The chain couples TRBV7-9 to TRBJ1-1; the D gene is possibly TRBD1 (6 bases). CDR3 length: 14 amino acids. Trimming stripped 5 bases from V and 2 bases from J, with 12 bases between. Germline CDR1 reads SEHNR; CDR2 reads FQNEAQ (reference sequence). The CDR3 loop is CASSPWTDNTEAFF. The CDR3 DNA is TGTGCCAGCAGCCCCTGGACAGACAACACTGAAGCTTTCTTT.

The sample holds a few counts of this clonotype. The chain combines TRBV5-1 with TRBJ2-1; TRBD1 is a possible D gene (5 bases). V lost 0 bases and J 7 bases, leaving 14 bases between the germline ends. The germline V gene has CDR1 SGHRS and CDR2 YFSETQ. The CDR3 sequence is 15 residues long. The DNA of the CDR3 is TGCGCCAGCAGCTTGGCCACAGGTTTTTCGAATGAGCAGTTCTTC. Translated, it gives CASSLATGFSNEQFF. Together with reference TRBV5-1 and TRBJ2-1, the CDR3 gives the full variable domain: KAGVTQTPRYLIKTRGQQVTLSCSPISGHRSVSWYQQTPGQGLQFLFEYFSETQRNKGNFPGRFSGRQFSNSRSEMNVSTLELGDSALYLCASSLATGFSNEQFFGPGTRLTVL.

The chain carries TRBV5-6 and TRBJ2-7; D could derive from TRBD1 or TRBD2 (5 bases each). Looked up from germline, CDR1 is SGHDT and CDR2 is YYEEEE. With 2 bases removed from V and 10 bases from J, the gap between germline ends came to 19 bases. The CDR3 contains 14 residues. CDR3 protein: CASSFEGSGGTQYF. The DNA for the CDR3 is TGTGCCAGCAGCTTTGAGGGGTCAGGTGGTACCCAGTACTTC.

The genes are TRBV20-1 and TRBJ2-7, with a weak D call TRBD1 (6 bases). Trimming took off 0 bases at V and 2 bases at J, with 11 bases between the two ends. The length of the CDR3 is 14 residues. CDR1 DFQATT and CDR2 SNEGSKA come from the germline V gene (reference sequence). CDR3 in amino acids: CSAREPTGTYEQYF. Written as DNA, the CDR3 is TGCAGTGCTAGAGAACCGACAGGTACCTACGAGCAGTACTTC.

The sample holds one count of this clonotype. This chain joins TRBV11-2 and TRBJ1-6; D not certain. The CDR3 is made up of 17 amino acids. Per germline, CDR1 SGHAT and CDR2 FQNNGV. V shed 2 bases and J shed 0 bases, with 11 bases lying between them. CDR3 DNA: TGTGCCAGCAGCTTAAGTAGCCTTAGCTCCTATAATTCACCCCTCCACTTT. Its protein product is CASSLSSLSSYNSPLHF.

The chain uses TRBV20-1 and TRBJ1-1, with no clear D. Germline V lookup: CDR1 DFQATT, CDR2 SNEGSKA (reference sequence). Deletions cut 0 bases from V and 1 base from J, with 12 bases between. The CDR3 consists of 15 residues. The CDR3: CSARDFNRGNTEAFF. CDR3 DNA sequence: TGCAGTGCTAGAGATTTTAACCGAGGGAACACTGAAGCTTTCTTT.

This chain uses TRBV20-1 with TRBJ2-1, with TRBD2 matching 8 bases. There are 13 residues in the CDR3. V was pared by 0 bases and J by 6 bases, with 1 base of the junction left unmatched. Germline assignment: CDR1 DFQATT and CDR2 SNEGSKA (reference sequence). This CDR3 is CSAREGTSNEQFF. The CDR3 DNA reads TGCAGTGCTAGAGAGGGGACTAGCAATGAGCAGTTCTTC.

A few counts support this clonotype. The rearrangement uses TRBV9 and TRBJ2-7; D call uncertain. There are 9 residues in the CDR3. Germline V lookup: CDR1 SGDLS, CDR2 YYNGEE. V lost 9 bases and J 0 bases, leaving 1 base between the germline ends. This CDR3 is CATSYEQYF. The CDR3, as DNA: TGTGCCACCTCCTACGAGCAGTACTTC.

This clonotype was observed a few times. V and J are TRBV4-2 and TRBJ2-7, with 8 bases aligning to TRBD2. Germline assignment: CDR1 LGHNA and CDR2 YNFKEQ. The CDR3 contains 13 residues. V trimming: 3 bases; J trimming: 6 bases; junction bases outside the gene matches: 4. The DNA of the CDR3 is TGTGCCAGCAGCCACCCACGGGAGGGCGAGCAGTACTTC. As protein: CASSHPREGEQYF.

This clonotype has a count of ten or more. The rearrangement links TRBV29-1 to TRBJ2-6; D perhaps matches TRBD2 (5 bases). Per germline, CDR1 SQVTM and CDR2 ANQGSEA. There are 15 residues in the CDR3. V lost 6 bases and J 2 bases, leaving 14 bases between the germline ends. CDR3 loop: CSVRTGVTGANVLTF. The DNA for the CDR3 is TGCAGCGTGCGGACTGGAGTGACTGGGGCCAACGTCCTGACTTTC.

The chain couples TRBV5-1 to TRBJ2-3; 8 bases fit TRBD1. Germline trimming cut 2 bases from V and 7 bases from J; bases unmatched to any gene: 6. Per germline, CDR1 SGHRS and CDR2 YFSETQ. CDR3 length: 14 residues. The CDR3 protein is CASSFPGQVYTQYF. The CDR3 DNA is TGCGCCAGCAGCTTTCCGGGACAGGTGTATACGCAGTATTTT.

The V and J genes are TRBV11-2 and TRBJ2-5; TRBD2 aligns across 7 bases. The CDR3 has 19 amino acids. CDR1 and CDR2 (germline): SGHAT, FQNNGV. With 2 bases clipped from V and 2 bases from J, the junction kept 17 bases outside the gene matches. CDR3 coding DNA: TGTGCCAGCAGCTTATCCCCAGCCGGCGTCGGGGGGACGCAAGAGACCCAGTACTTC. Amino acids: CASSLSPAGVGGTQETQYF.